These 22 T cell receptor beta chains were sequenced from one sample in a study of T cells in tumors after PD-1 blockade. Sequencing used immunoSEQ multiplex PCR; TCRdb keeps in-frame clones, though not all of them. The sample shows a few thousand clones, approximately 56% of them seen only once. The specimen comprised tumor tissue, sampled after anti-PD-1 treatment. The receptors stem from a human donor with cutaneous squamous cell carcinoma.

This chain joins TRBV6-4 and TRBJ1-1; no firm D call. The V and J ends lost 6 bases and 1 base respectively, with 9 bases between them. The length of the CDR3 is 13 residues. The germline V gene encodes CDR1 MRHNA and CDR2 SNTAGT. CDR3 sequence reads: CASRAQPNTEAFF. CDR3 bases: TGTGCCAGCAGGGCACAGCCGAACACTGAAGCTTTCTTT.

V gene TRBV3-1 (or the pseudogene TRBV3-2) combines with J gene TRBJ2-7; 9 bases agree with TRBD1. J gave up 6 bases and V 4 bases, and 7 bases lay outside the gene matches. The germline gives CDR1 LGHDT, CDR2 YNNKEL (reference sequence). CDR3 size: 14 residues. CDR3 protein: CASSPRQGEGEQYF. The CDR3 nucleotides are TGTGCCAGCAGCCCCAGACAGGGGGAGGGCGAGCAGTACTTC.

The V call is TRBV6-1, the J call TRBJ1-5, with 8 bases identical to TRBD1. CDR1 is MNHNS, CDR2 SASEGT, per germline. V lost 2 bases, J lost 4 bases, and 4 bases stayed unmatched. This CDR3 is 15 amino acids long. This CDR3 reads CASSEWTGRNQPQHF. CDR3 DNA sequence: TGTGCCAGCAGTGAATGGACAGGGAGGAATCAGCCCCAGCATTTT.

The chain uses TRBV27 and TRBJ1-6; no clear D gene. V dropped 6 bases and J dropped 0 bases, with 12 bases sitting between them. CDR1 and CDR2 (germline): MNHEY, SMNVEV (reference sequence). The CDR3 is 16 amino acids. CDR3 bases: TGTGCCAGCAGCCTTCCTCCGGGCTCCTATAATTCACCCCTCCACTTT. Translated, it gives CASSLPPGSYNSPLHF.

The chain combines TRBV7-9 with TRBJ1-2, with D possibly matching TRBD1 (6 bases). Looked up from germline, CDR1 is SEHNR and CDR2 is FQNEAQ (reference sequence). This CDR3 is built from 14 residues. Trimming took off 3 bases at V and 0 bases at J, with 8 bases between the two ends. CDR3 nucleotide sequence: TGTGCCAGCAGCTTGGACAGTCCTAACTATGGCTACACCTTC. It codes for CASSLDSPNYGYTF.

This chain connects TRBV4-1 to TRBJ1-1, with 8 bases that match TRBD1. The CDR3 runs 11 residues. V lost 6 bases and J lost 8; bases outside the gene matches: 2. CDR1 MGHRA and CDR2 YSYEKL come from the germline V gene. CDR3 coding DNA: TGCGCCAGCAGGCAGGGGGCAGAAGCTTTCTTT. Translated, it gives CASRQGAEAFF.

The chain combines TRBV9 with TRBJ2-3, with unresolved D. Germline V gene data show CDR1 as SGDLS and CDR2 as YYNGEE. This CDR3 contains 13 residues. Trimming stripped 0 bases from V and 3 bases from J, with 5 bases between. DNA of the CDR3: TGTGCCAGCAGCGTAGATTGGACAGATACGCAGTATTTT. It yields the protein CASSVDWTDTQYF.

This clone rates as medium-sized (0.01 to 0.1%). V is TRBV2 and J is TRBJ2-3; D is unresolved. CDR1 and CDR2 from the germline V gene are SNHLY and FYNNEI. The CDR3 is 11 amino acids. V lost 7 bases, J lost 3 bases, and 5 bases lay in between. CDR3 sequence: CASIGTDTQYF. CDR3 coding DNA: TGTGCCAGCATCGGAACAGATACGCAGTATTTT. The full variable domain, with the rest looked up from reference TRBV2 and TRBJ2-3, is EPEVTQTPSHQVTQMGQEVILRCVPISNHLYFYWYRQILGQKVEFLVSFYNNEISEKSEIFDDQFSVERPDGSNFTLKIRSTKLEDSAMYFCASIGTDTQYFGPGTRLTVL.

This chain joins TRBV30 and TRBJ1-2; D gene unclear. Germline CDR1 GTSNPN, CDR2 SVGIG (reference sequence). The CDR3 contains 14 residues. V was pared by 0 bases and J by 1 base, with 9 bases between. The DNA of the CDR3 is TGTGCCTGGAGTGTAACCGGGAGTAACTATGGCTACACCTTC. This codes for CAWSVTGSNYGYTF.

The chain combines TRBV4-2 with TRBJ2-7; D not resolved. The CDR3 is 12 residues long. Germline V gene data show CDR1 as LGHNA and CDR2 as YNFKEQ. The V end lost 0 bases, the J end lost 12 bases, and 12 bases lay between the germline ends. The CDR3 is CASSQDSSFLYF. The CDR3 DNA follows: TGTGCCAGCAGCCAAGATAGCAGCTTTCTGTACTTC.

This clone was observed once. V usage is TRBV10-3 and J usage is TRBJ1-1; TRBD1 matches 9 bases. The CDR3 extends over 15 amino acids. Trimming cost V 2 bases and J 6 bases; bases outside gene matches: 7. The V gene's germline CDR1 is ENHRY and CDR2 SYGVKD. CDR3 residues: CAISETGQGLAEAFF. CDR3 in DNA: TGTGCCATCAGTGAGACGGGACAGGGCTTGGCTGAAGCTTTCTTT.

This clone is a singleton in its sample. J is TRBJ2-2 and V is TRBV29-1; TRBD2 is a possible D gene (6 bases). The CDR3 is 13 amino acids. Germline lookup yields CDR1 SQVTM and CDR2 ANQGSEA. V gave up 6 bases and J gave up 6 bases, with 14 bases separating them. The CDR3 protein is CSVGVAGPGELFF. In DNA form, the CDR3 reads TGCAGCGTGGGTGTTGCGGGGCCCGGGGAGCTGTTTTTT.

The chain joins TRBV19 to TRBJ1-1; 8 bases align to TRBD1. The CDR3 contains 13 residues. CDR1 is LNHDA and CDR2 is SQIVND in the germline V gene (reference sequence). Trimming at V came to 3 bases and at J to 3 bases, leaving 0 bases not matched to a gene. The CDR3 DNA reads as TGTGCCAGTAGTATGGACAGGGACACTGAAGCTTTCTTT. Encoded protein: CASSMDRDTEAFF.

This rearrangement joins TRBV6-5 to TRBJ1-2; 7 bases line up with TRBD1. The V and J ends lost 7 bases and 2 bases, in that order; junction bases with no gene match: 4. This CDR3 has 13 residues. Germline CDR1 is MNHEY and CDR2 is SVGAGI. The CDR3 sequence is CASKLQGNYGYTF. The DNA of the CDR3 is TGTGCCAGCAAGTTACAGGGGAACTATGGCTACACCTTC.

The rearrangement uses TRBV6-5 and TRBJ1-2, with 7 bases matching TRBD1. With 0 bases clipped from V and 4 bases from J, the junction kept 2 bases outside the gene matches. CDR3 length equals 14 residues. Germline V gene sequence: CDR1 MNHEY, CDR2 SVGAGI. DNA of the CDR3: TGTGCCAGCAGTTACTCGGCAGGGGGCTATGGCTACACCTTC. Translating gives CASSYSAGGYGYTF.

CDR3 sequence: CATSTIPRGETEAFF. In DNA, the CDR3 is TGTGCCACCAGCACAATACCTCGGGGGGAAACTGAAGCTTTCTTT. V usage is TRBV15 and J usage is TRBJ1-1, with D possibly TRBD1 on 5 matching bases. CDR1 and CDR2 from the germline V gene are LNHNV and YYDKDF (reference sequence). The V end lost 4 bases, the J end lost 5 bases, and 17 bases lay between the germline ends. The CDR3 runs 15 residues.

The J gene is TRBJ2-5, the V gene TRBV9; 7 bases fit TRBD2. Germline V gives CDR1 SGDLS, CDR2 YYNGEE. Losses at the gene ends were 1 base for V and 4 bases for J; bases not matched to a gene: 4. The CDR3 is 14 amino acids. The CDR3 nucleotides are TGTGCCAGCAGCGTAATGGGGGGGTTAGAGACCCAGTACTTC. Its protein is CASSVMGGLETQYF.

This clone was observed a handful of times. The chain has TRBV6-5 and TRBJ2-7, with TRBD2 matching 8 bases. This CDR3 has 14 residues. Trimming cost V 5 bases and J 6 bases; bases outside gene matches: 9. Germline-derived CDR1 and CDR2 are MNHEY and SVGAGI. Written as DNA, the CDR3 is TGTGCCAGCAGTAGACACGGGGGGGGCAGCGAGCAGTACTTC. This gives the protein CASSRHGGGSEQYF.

This chain links TRBV5-4 with TRBJ2-7; 8 bases line up with TRBD1. Germline lookup yields CDR1 SGHNT and CDR2 YYREEE (reference sequence). The CDR3 runs 16 residues. V lost 4 bases to trimming and J lost 1 base; unmatched junction nucleotides: 10. The CDR3 nucleotides read TGTGCCAGCAGCCCCCGACAGGGGTGGTCGTCCTACGAGCAGTACTTC. It encodes CASSPRQGWSSYEQYF.

This clone was seen only a few times. The rearrangement uses TRBV9 and TRBJ2-7; D unclear. The V end was cut by 3 bases, the J end by 2 bases, with 15 bases between. There are 15 residues in the CDR3. CDR1 SGDLS and CDR2 YYNGEE come from the germline V gene. The CDR3 nucleotides read TGTGCCAGCAGCGCCGCGAGAGGCGAGACCTACGAGCAGTACTTC. It yields the protein CASSAARGETYEQYF.

The chain recombines TRBV11-1 with TRBJ2-1; 8 bases are a match to TRBD2. The CDR3 spans 13 residues. Germline values: CDR1 SGHAT, CDR2 FQDESV (reference sequence). V was clipped by 5 bases and J by 8 bases; unmatched bases: 5. The CDR3 nucleotides are TGTGCCAGCAGCCGCGGACTAGCTGATGAGCAGTTCTTC. This gives the protein CASSRGLADEQFF.

By proportion, this clone is medium-sized (0.01 to 0.1%). This chain uses TRBV2 with TRBJ1-1; D uncertain. This CDR3 comprises 12 residues. Germline V CDR1 and CDR2: SNHLY, FYNNEI. V lost 5 bases to trimming and J lost 1 base, with 5 bases between them. The CDR3 loop is CASSRQNTEAFF. CDR3 DNA sequence: TGTGCCAGCAGTAGACAGAACACTGAAGCTTTCTTT.